The clone carrying this T cell receptor beta chain showed up many times. This sample stems from a study of blood T cells in healthy people across ages. A second PCR, run for roughly 7 to 11 cycles, used a sample-barcoded 5' primer plus a J-beta primer mix. One entry per CDR3 protein results from TCRdb running MiXCR on the 5' RACE reads. Of more than 1.4 million distinct CDR3 sequences listed, 42% are singletons. The CDR3 contains 16 residues. Germline lookup yields CDR1 ENHRY and CDR2 SYGVKD. With V trimmed by 5 bases and J by 0 bases, 5 bases remained unmatched. This TCR was recovered from a young woman in good health. The chain couples TRBV10-3 to TRBJ2-1; 9 bases line up with TRBD2. The specimen was blood. CDR3 amino acids: CAISFSTSGSYNEQFF. The CDR3 bases are TGTGCCATCAGTTTCTCGACTAGCGGCTCCTACAATGAGCAGTTCTTC.